This TCR beta chain was sequenced in a study of blood T cell repertoires in COVID-19. Study at large: Samples taken during acute and convalescent COVID-19 were collected in the United States, Italy and Spain. PBMCs, B-cell-depleted T cells, or T cells provided the cDNA or gDNA that made up the material.

Per the study methods: Scientists estimated how many nucleated cells there were by amplifying reference gene primers. Generated by immunoSEQ multiplex PCR, the TCRdb table keeps only in-frame clones and is missing some. Clone size and the V and J calls come from that table; the DNA yielded D and trimming. The data contain around 70,000 clones, 75% to 85% of them singletons. The ends were cut back, 5 bases at V and 0 bases at J, with 6 bases in the middle. The CDR3 consists of 14 residues. Per germline, CDR1 SGDLS and CDR2 YYNGEE. This clonotype originated in a man in his sixties or seventies who had recovered from COVID-19. Specimen: peripheral blood. The genes are TRBV9 and TRBJ1-6; D may be TRBD1 (6 bases). The CDR3 sequence is CASRDSSYNSPLHF. The CDR3 bases are TGTGCCAGCAGGGACAGCTCCTATAATTCACCCCTCCACTTT.